This TCR beta chain emerged from a study of molecular identifiers for immune sequencing clone quantification. Study-level findings and limits: Naive cells had under 1% of molecules in clones above 20 RNA copies, effectors over 99%.

The CDR3 sequence is 16 residues long. The germline gives CDR1 SGHDN, CDR2 FVKESK. Each CDR3 protein gets one entry after TCRdb re-called the PCR reads with MiXCR. Of about 320,000 distinct CDR3 sequences in the sample, roughly 23% are singletons; the top ten hold 0.81%. This clonotype has a count of ten or more. The antigen remains unidentified. An end of the junction does not agree with germline; a read error may underlie this. The clonotype was recovered from a human donor in good health. Some libraries in this study had Jurkat cell RNA spiked in. The chain couples TRBV14 to TRBJ2-5; the match to TRBD2 covers 7 bases. The sequenced sample consisted of naive CD8+ T cells from blood, with Jurkat cell RNA spiked in. Indicated subset: FACS-sorted CD8+CD4-CCR7+CD45RA+ naive T cells. The CDR3 bases are TGTGCCAGCAGCCAAGAAGCGGGAAGGCACACAGAGGCCCAGTACTTC. Translating it yields CASSQEAGRHTEAQYF.